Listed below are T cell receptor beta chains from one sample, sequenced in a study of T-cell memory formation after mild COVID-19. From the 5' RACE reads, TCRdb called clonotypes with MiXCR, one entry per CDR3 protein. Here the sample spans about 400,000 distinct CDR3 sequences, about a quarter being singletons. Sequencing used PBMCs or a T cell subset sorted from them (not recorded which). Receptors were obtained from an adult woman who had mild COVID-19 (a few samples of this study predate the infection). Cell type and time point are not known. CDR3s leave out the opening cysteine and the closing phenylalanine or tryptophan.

CDR3: ACTQGAEDTQY; V: TRBV5-4; J: TRBJ2-3
CDR3: ASSLMGRENEQF; V: TRBV5-1; J: TRBJ2-1
CDR3: ASSPLSQGKIYEQY; V: TRBV5-1; J: TRBJ2-7
CDR3: ASSSKTAPYEQY; V: TRBV11-2; J: TRBJ2-7
CDR3: SVEVNRDRVGDEQF; V: TRBV29-1; J: TRBJ2-1
CDR3: ASSQPLGPQH; V: TRBV16; J: TRBJ1-5
CDR3: ASSPRRQRDSTNEKLF; V: TRBV4-1; J: TRBJ1-4
CDR3: ASRDYSTGELF; V: TRBV12-3/TRBV12-4; J: TRBJ2-2
CDR3: ASSLQGSNSPLH; V: TRBV7-6; J: TRBJ1-6
CDR3: ASSFSGTRDPGELF; V: TRBV7-3; J: TRBJ2-2
CDR3: ASSWTGAQY; V: TRBV19; J: TRBJ2-3
CDR3: ASSPARHYGYT; V: TRBV18; J: TRBJ1-2
CDR3: ASSLAGALRNYGYT; V: TRBV13; J: TRBJ1-2
CDR3: ASSLFVETQY; V: TRBV12-3/TRBV12-4; J: TRBJ2-5
CDR3: ASSYPPSGTDTQY; V: TRBV6-6; J: TRBJ2-3
CDR3: ASSLAVTRGQHTGGYT; V: TRBV7-9; J: TRBJ1-2
CDR3: AWSPQAGSEQY; V: TRBV30; J: TRBJ2-7
CDR3: ASSFSGRQGNIQY; V: TRBV7-2; J: TRBJ2-4
CDR3: ASSSSPLTVAEETQY; V: TRBV7-6; J: TRBJ2-5
CDR3: AWGPASSYNEQF; V: TRBV30; J: TRBJ2-1
CDR3: ASSAGGQKETQY; V: TRBV7-9; J: TRBJ2-5
CDR3: ASSSDWSNSQF; V: TRBV6-2/TRBV6-3; J: TRBJ2-1
CDR3: ASSFFLAGADTQY; V: TRBV12-3/TRBV12-4; J: TRBJ2-3
CDR3: ASSKQGARGETQY; V: TRBV3-1; J: TRBJ2-5
CDR3: SVADNEKLF; V: TRBV29-1; J: TRBJ1-4
CDR3: SVDTGQGAYEQY; V: TRBV29-1; J: TRBJ2-7
CDR3: ASSLAPGPNQPQH; V: TRBV7-6; J: TRBJ1-5
CDR3: SAPAAGGSTDTQY; V: TRBV20-1; J: TRBJ2-3
CDR3: ASSLALAGNTDTQY; V: TRBV5-1; J: TRBJ2-3
CDR3: ASSSPSGLISSYNEQF; V: TRBV7-9; J: TRBJ2-1
CDR3: ASSQQSGQANTGELF; V: TRBV4-3; J: TRBJ2-2
CDR3: ASSQDIGGPSYEQY; V: TRBV4-2; J: TRBJ2-7
CDR3: ASSLPVLNEQF; V: TRBV7-6; J: TRBJ2-1
CDR3: ASSFGAGGLTDTQY; V: TRBV12-3/TRBV12-4; J: TRBJ2-3
CDR3: ASSRLTGELF; V: TRBV12-3/TRBV12-4; J: TRBJ2-2
CDR3: ASSVESRQDPYGYT; V: TRBV9; J: TRBJ1-2
CDR3: ASSLEGSNRGVANEKLF; V: TRBV11-3; J: TRBJ1-4
CDR3: ASSFEGGTEAF; V: TRBV5-1; J: TRBJ1-1
CDR3: ASSSASGGAYEQY; V: TRBV11-2; J: TRBJ2-7
CDR3: AIGDGTDTQY; V: TRBV10-3; J: TRBJ2-3
CDR3: ASSPRLASEETQY; V: TRBV18; J: TRBJ2-5